Shown below are 2 T cell receptor beta chains from a single sample sequenced in a study of T cell responses to AZD1222 COVID-19 vaccine. Sequencing used immunoSEQ multiplex PCR; TCRdb keeps in-frame clones, though not all of them. The sample contains about 190,000 clones, roughly 91% of which appear only once. Material: peripheral blood, obtained on day 0 of AZD1222 vaccination. The receptors were gathered from an adult in good health.

J is TRBJ2-5 and V is TRBV3-1 (or the pseudogene TRBV3-2); D may be TRBD1 (7 bases). From germline, CDR1 is LGHDT and CDR2 YNNKEL (reference sequence). Trimming took 0 bases from V and 5 from J, leaving 22 bases between them. The CDR3 sequence is 18 residues long. DNA for the CDR3: TGTGCCAGCAGCCAAGATCAAAGATTGGAGGGGGCCTGGGAGACCCAGTACTTC. Amino acids: CASSQDQRLEGAWETQYF.

V gene TRBV12-3 or TRBV12-4 combines with J gene TRBJ1-2; perhaps TRBD1 as D (6 bases). The CDR3 has 13 amino acids. The V end lost 5 bases, the J end lost 2 bases, and 9 bases lay between the germline ends. For the CDR3, the DNA is TGTGCCAGCAGTACAGGACAGAACTATGGCTACACCTTC. Protein product: CASSTGQNYGYTF.